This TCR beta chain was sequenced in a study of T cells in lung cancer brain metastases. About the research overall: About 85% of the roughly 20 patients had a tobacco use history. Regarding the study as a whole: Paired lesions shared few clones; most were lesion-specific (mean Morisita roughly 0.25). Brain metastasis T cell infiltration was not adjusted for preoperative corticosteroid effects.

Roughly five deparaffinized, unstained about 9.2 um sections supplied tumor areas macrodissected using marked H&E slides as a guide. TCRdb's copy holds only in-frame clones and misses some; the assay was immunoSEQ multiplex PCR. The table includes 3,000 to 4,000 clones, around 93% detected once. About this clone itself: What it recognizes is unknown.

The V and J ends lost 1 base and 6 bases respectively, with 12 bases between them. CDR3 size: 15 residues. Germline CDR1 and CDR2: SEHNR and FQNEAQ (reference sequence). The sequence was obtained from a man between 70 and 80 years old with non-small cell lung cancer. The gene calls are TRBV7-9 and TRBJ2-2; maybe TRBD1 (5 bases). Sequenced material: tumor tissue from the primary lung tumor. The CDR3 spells CASSLEGVKAGELFF. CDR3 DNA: TGTGCCAGCAGCTTAGAAGGGGTCAAGGCCGGGGAGCTGTTTTTT.